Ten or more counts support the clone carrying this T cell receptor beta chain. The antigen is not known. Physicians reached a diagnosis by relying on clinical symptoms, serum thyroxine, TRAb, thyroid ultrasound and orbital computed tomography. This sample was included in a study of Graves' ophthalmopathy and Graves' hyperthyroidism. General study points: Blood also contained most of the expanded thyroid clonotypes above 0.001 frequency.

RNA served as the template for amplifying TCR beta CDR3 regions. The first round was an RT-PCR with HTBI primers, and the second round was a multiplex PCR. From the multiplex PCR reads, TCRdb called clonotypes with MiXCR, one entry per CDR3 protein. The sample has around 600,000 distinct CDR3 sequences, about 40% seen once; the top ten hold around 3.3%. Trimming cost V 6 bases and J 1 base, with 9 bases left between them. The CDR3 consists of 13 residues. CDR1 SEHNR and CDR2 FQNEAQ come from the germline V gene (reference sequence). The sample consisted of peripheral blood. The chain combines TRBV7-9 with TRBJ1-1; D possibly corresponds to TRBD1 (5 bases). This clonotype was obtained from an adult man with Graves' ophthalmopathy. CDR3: CASRIGQNTEAFF. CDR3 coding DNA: TGTGCCAGCAGAATAGGACAGAACACTGAAGCTTTCTTT.